This entry lists 21 T cell receptor beta chains sequenced from one sample in a study of Ad26.COV2.S vaccination and SARS-CoV-2 variants. Clones were read by immunoSEQ multiplex PCR, and TCRdb kept only the in-frame ones, dropping some. The table lists about 350,000 clones, 86% of them singletons. As to treatment: about 20 received Ad26.COV2.S at low or high dose, single or two shots; roughly 5 received placebo; per-sample allocation not given. Day 63 after the first injection of vaccine or placebo was the sampling time. Sequencing used peripheral blood, obtained in a trial of Ad26.COV2.S vaccine versus placebo. These receptors were taken from a person between 18 and 60 years old who received the Ad26.COV2.S COVID-19 vaccine or a placebo.

J is TRBJ2-7 and V is TRBV9; 11 positions agree with TRBD2. V was pared by 4 bases and J by 5 bases, with 2 bases of the junction left unmatched. The germline gives CDR1 SGDLS, CDR2 YYNGEE. The CDR3 extends over 13 amino acids. The CDR3 region is CASSTSGSHEQYF. CDR3 bases: TGTGCCAGCAGCACTAGCGGGAGCCACGAGCAGTACTTC.

The chain joins TRBV25-1 to TRBJ1-2, with D uncertain. Trimming cost V 3 bases and J 5 bases, with 19 bases left between them. CDR1 MGHDK and CDR2 SYGVNS come from the germline V gene. The CDR3 has 16 amino acids. This chain's CDR3 is CASSEFSSGESYGYTF. For the CDR3, the DNA is TGTGCCAGCAGTGAGTTTTCCTCGGGAGAGAGTTATGGCTACACCTTC.

The chain joins TRBV14 to TRBJ2-1, with 10 bases fitting TRBD2. The CDR3 spans 16 residues. The V gene's germline CDR1 is SGHDN and CDR2 FVKESK. V was pared by 2 bases and J by 3 bases, with 4 bases of the junction left unmatched. CDR3 sequence reads: CASSQLAGGLYNEQFF. CDR3 DNA: TGTGCCAGCAGCCAATTAGCGGGAGGCCTCTACAATGAGCAGTTCTTC.

V and J are TRBV7-2 and TRBJ2-1; possibly TRBD1 or TRBD2 for D (5 bases each). Per germline, CDR1 SGHTA and CDR2 FQGNSA. The CDR3 length is 15 residues. With 1 base removed from V and 2 bases from J, the gap between germline ends came to 9 bases. CDR3 sequence reads: CASSLDGAPYNEQFF. In DNA, the CDR3 is TGTGCCAGCAGCTTAGACGGGGCACCCTACAATGAGCAGTTCTTC.

This clone was seen only once. This sequence joins TRBV5-4 and TRBJ2-5; a possible D gene is TRBD1 (5 bases). In germline, CDR1 is SGHNT, CDR2 YYREEE (reference sequence). This CDR3 has 14 amino acids. V lost 2 bases to trimming and J lost 2 bases, with 10 bases between them. The CDR3 region has the DNA TGTGCCAGCAGCTTCTACCAGGGTCAAGAGACCCAGTACTTC. Translating it yields CASSFYQGQETQYF. Using reference TRBV5-4 and TRBJ2-5 for the parts outside the CDR3, the full variable domain is ETGVTQSPTHLIKTRGQQVTLRCSSQSGHNTVSWYQQALGQGPQFIFQYYREEENGRGNFPPRFSGLQFPNYSSELNVNALELDDSALYLCASSFYQGQETQYFGPGTRLLVL.

This clone was detected once. The J gene is TRBJ1-6, the V gene TRBV19, with D possibly TRBD1 on 5 matching bases. Germline V lookup: CDR1 LNHDA, CDR2 SQIVND (reference sequence). This CDR3 spans 16 amino acids. V lost 4 bases and J 9 bases, leaving 19 bases between the germline ends. The CDR3 DNA reads as TGTGCCAGTAGTACCCTCGGGACGCGACGGGGTTCACCCCTCCACTTT. This sequence encodes CASSTLGTRRGSPLHF.

The V and J genes are TRBV7-3 and TRBJ2-1; 9 bases are a match to TRBD1. Germline CDR1 is SGHTA and CDR2 is FQGTGA. The CDR3 consists of 15 residues. V lost 5 bases, J lost 7 bases, and 9 bases stayed unmatched. CDR3 sequence (DNA): TGTGCCAGCAGCCATTCCGGGACAGGGCAAAATGAGCAGTTCTTC. Translating gives CASSHSGTGQNEQFF.

This sequence joins TRBV12-3 or TRBV12-4 and TRBJ2-1; D remains unclear. The ends were cut back, 3 bases at V and 8 bases at J, with 11 bases in the middle. This CDR3 is built from 13 residues. This CDR3 reads CASSFLPGYEQFF. The CDR3 DNA reads as TGTGCCAGCAGTTTTCTCCCTGGCTATGAGCAGTTCTTC.

This clone came up a few times. The rearrangement links TRBV12-3 or TRBV12-4 to TRBJ2-4; D gene ambiguous. The CDR3 consists of 12 residues. Trimming removed 1 base from V and 3 bases from J, with 1 base in between. Here the CDR3 DNA reads TGTGCCAGCAGTTTAGACAAAAACATTCAGTACTTC. Protein sequence: CASSLDKNIQYF.

This chain connects TRBV7-2 to TRBJ1-1; D is unclear. The CDR3 is 15 amino acids. In germline, CDR1 is SGHTA, CDR2 FQGNSA. The V gene lost 5 bases and the J gene lost 0 bases, with 13 bases spanning the gap. The chain's CDR3 is CASSPRDGMNTEAFF. For the CDR3, the DNA is TGTGCCAGCAGCCCCCGAGACGGAATGAACACTGAAGCTTTCTTT.

The V gene is TRBV7-2, the J gene TRBJ2-3; D may be TRBD1 or TRBD2 (6 bases each). V dropped 5 bases and J dropped 3 bases, with 12 bases sitting between them. The germline V gene has CDR1 SGHTA and CDR2 FQGNSA. The CDR3 has 14 amino acids. CDR3 protein: CASSPWGATDTQYF. CDR3 coding DNA: TGTGCCAGCAGCCCATGGGGGGCGACAGATACGCAGTATTTT.

The CDR3 reads CASSQGTAQETQYF. CDR3 sequence (DNA): TGTGCCAGCAGCCAAGGGACCGCGCAAGAGACCCAGTACTTC. The rearrangement uses TRBV11-2 and TRBJ2-5; either TRBD1 or TRBD2 may supply D (5 bases each). Germline V lookup: CDR1 SGHAT, CDR2 FQNNGV. The CDR3 is made up of 14 amino acids. V was clipped by 5 bases and J by 2 bases, with 12 bases between them.

The DNA of the CDR3 is TGCGCCAGCAGCCCAGGGGGCGGGGATCAGCCCCAGCATTTT. Protein: CASSPGGGDQPQHF. The gene calls are TRBV5-1 and TRBJ1-5, with 8 bases that match TRBD1. The CDR3 extends over 14 amino acids. V was clipped by 4 bases and J by 5 bases; unmatched bases: 5. Germline V gene lookup returns CDR1 SGHRS and CDR2 YFSETQ.

This clone was seen once. The rearrangement uses TRBV6-5 and TRBJ1-5; no clear D. This CDR3 comprises 15 residues. CDR1 is MNHEY and CDR2 is SVGAGI in the germline V gene. Trimming pared 8 bases from V and 2 bases from J, leaving 16 bases between. In nucleotides, the CDR3 is TGTGCCAGCGGGTCCTCACCTGGGGGCAATCAGCCCCAGCATTTT. It yields the protein CASGSSPGGNQPQHF.

The V call is TRBV12-3 or TRBV12-4, the J call TRBJ2-1; D is possibly TRBD1 or TRBD2 (6 bases each). The V end was cut by 5 bases, the J end by 10 bases, with 12 bases between. The CDR3 covers 12 residues. The chain's CDR3 is CASSTGTGEQFF. DNA of the CDR3: TGTGCCAGCAGTACAGGGACTGGAGAGCAGTTCTTC.

The chain carries TRBV6-5 and TRBJ1-2; no clear D gene. The CDR3 loop spans 14 amino acids. The germline V gene has CDR1 MNHEY and CDR2 SVGAGI. V was pared by 5 bases and J by 2 bases, with 12 bases between. For the CDR3, the DNA is TGTGCCAGCAGTCCCCGGGCAGCAAACTATGGCTACACCTTC. This gives the protein CASSPRAANYGYTF.

The V call is TRBV6-1, the J call TRBJ1-4; possible D gene TRBD1, 6 bases. V was cut by 3 bases and J by 8 bases, with 10 bases left in between. Germline values: CDR1 MNHNS, CDR2 SASEGT. The CDR3 is 13 amino acids. The CDR3 DNA follows: TGTGCCAGCAGTGAGTCAGGGGTCGAAAAACTGTTTTTT. Its protein is CASSESGVEKLFF.

This clone has only one observation. The CDR3 sequence: CATGWDSNNQPQHF. CDR3 DNA: TGTGCCACCGGGTGGGACAGCAACAATCAGCCCCAGCATTTT. V is TRBV15 and J is TRBJ1-5, with TRBD1 matching over 7 bases. The V and J ends lost 8 bases and 3 bases, in that order; junction bases with no gene match: 7. Per germline, CDR1 LNHNV and CDR2 YYDKDF (reference sequence). The length of the CDR3 is 14 residues.

A word on this clone: Other nucleotide sequences from this sample produce the same CDR3. The rearrangement links TRBV12-3 or TRBV12-4 to TRBJ1-2, with TRBD1 matching over 10 bases. The CDR3 spans 13 residues. J lost 6 bases, V lost 5 bases, and 3 bases had no gene match. The CDR3 DNA reads TGTGCCAGCAGTCTGGGGACAGGGGATGGCTACACCTTC. It yields the protein CASSLGTGDGYTF.

The chain recombines TRBV14 with TRBJ2-1; D is perhaps TRBD2 (5 bases). The CDR3 covers 17 residues. V shed 4 bases and J shed 4 bases, with 20 bases lying between them. Germline V lookup: CDR1 SGHDN, CDR2 FVKESK. CDR3 in DNA: TGTGCCAGCAGCCTAGACGGCCTTAGCGAAGGGTACAATGAGCAGTTCTTC. This sequence encodes CASSLDGLSEGYNEQFF.

The J gene is TRBJ2-7, the V gene TRBV28; unclear D gene. With 5 bases removed from V and 2 bases from J, the gap between germline ends came to 19 bases. The germline CDR1 and CDR2 sequences are MDHEN and SYDVKM. CDR3 size: 16 residues. CDR3 sequence reads: CASSIDLRTLPYEQYF. For the CDR3, the DNA is TGTGCCAGCAGTATCGACTTGAGGACGCTCCCCTACGAGCAGTACTTC.